Described below is a single TCR beta chain sequence and its context. Repertoires were generated with immunoSEQ multiplex PCR, while TCRdb's copy carries only in-frame clones and drops some. Of roughly 500,000 clones listed, about 88% are singletons. The CDR3 is 11 residues long. The V and J ends lost 6 bases and 7 bases respectively, with 9 bases between them. Germline V gene sequence: CDR1 MNHEY, CDR2 SVGAGI. This entry belongs to a study of blood T cell repertoires in COVID-19. Looking at the study overall: The cDNA or gDNA used as material had been derived from T cells, B-cell-depleted T cells, or PBMCs.

Individuals drawn from under 30 US areas were about 18 to 90 years old. Cohorts were assigned according to the clinical history that participants reported. Recovered participants had two consecutive negative NP/OP PCR tests, healthcare professional clearance, or symptom resolution. Sequenced sample: PBMCs or T cells enriched from blood (not recorded which). This receptor was identified in an older woman who had recovered from COVID-19. The chain recombines TRBV6-5 with TRBJ1-1, with D unresolved. The CDR3, as DNA: TGTGCCAGCAGATCCCCCCTTGAAGCTTTCTTT. It is translated as CASRSPLEAFF.